This TCR beta chain was profiled in a study of OX40 agonist ivuxolimab in advanced cancers. Some clones are missing from TCRdb's copy, which holds only in-frame ones; the method was immunoSEQ multiplex PCR. The sample lists around 40,000 clones, about 80% seen once, with over 3.5% in the top ten. Trimming cost V 2 bases and J 9 bases; bases outside gene matches: 6. This CDR3 is built from 14 residues. The V gene's germline CDR1 is SGDLS and CDR2 YYNGEE. The chain recombines TRBV9 with TRBJ2-3; 10 bases are shared with TRBD2. This receptor was taken from an adult with an advanced solid tumor such as melanoma, head and neck, liver or kidney cancer. The source was CD4+ or CD8+ T cells sorted from blood, collected in a trial of the OX40 agonist ivuxolimab. The CDR3 bases are TGTGCCAGCAGCGTCAGCGGGGGGGCTGGAACGCAGTATTTT. Residues: CASSVSGGAGTQYF.